A selection of T cell receptor beta chains follows, all from one sample in a study of blood T cells in healthy people across ages. TCRdb re-derived calls from the 5' RACE reads in MiXCR, one entry per CDR3 protein. The data contain around 1,500,000 distinct CDR3 sequences, about 40% of them singletons. Sequences were obtained from blood. These receptors came from a woman aged 18 to 35 in good health. The conserved cysteine and the conserved F or W are not part of the CDR3 here. The order of the fields is J gene, clone size, V gene, CDR3 protein. Size is omitted from some rows. Given values are once, few, many or a class for expanded clones.

TRBJ2-4 | few | TRBV7-2 | ASSSGTGVSLQY
TRBJ1-1 | NA | TRBV20-1 | SAKRTGRDEAF
TRBJ2-2 | few | TRBV2 | ASNLLTEMGGELF
TRBJ2-7 | NA | TRBV20-1 | SARPGEWYEQY
TRBJ2-3 | NA | TRBV11-2 | ASSFYDRGADTDTQY
TRBJ1-6 | NA | TRBV20-1 | SARAVGESSYNSPLH
TRBJ1-5 | NA | TRBV20-1 | SASGTGGAHNQPQH
TRBJ2-7 | few | TRBV20-1 | SASPDTSASYEQY
TRBJ2-7 | NA | TRBV21-1 | ASTSPIPSEQY
TRBJ1-1 | NA | TRBV11-2 | ASSYQRSLNTEAF
TRBJ1-1 | few | TRBV5-1 | ASRSLQGGNTEAF
NA | few | TRBV12-3/TRBV12-4 | ASSSTSAYEQY
NA | NA | TRBV3-1 | ASSQYPSGSSMTETQY
TRBJ2-3 | NA | TRBV7-9 | ACSQPRESTDTQY
TRBJ1-2 | few | TRBV7-2 | ASGPDRRSNYGYT
TRBJ2-7 | NA | TRBV3-1 | AISQTNEQY
TRBJ2-7 | few | TRBV27 | ASSSYKDATYEQY
TRBJ1-6 | few | TRBV4-1 | ASSQGGDRNSPLH
TRBJ2-1 | few | TRBV28 | ASPGLAGATINEQF
TRBJ1-2 | few | TRBV7-3 | ASSPSGTPNYGYT
TRBJ2-3 | NA | TRBV5-1 | ASSLAPLRLAVSTDTQY
NA | NA | TRBV2 | ASSELRKGHEQY
TRBJ2-7 | few | TRBV12-3/TRBV12-4 | ASGGTHAYEQY
TRBJ1-1 | few | TRBV6-5 | ASSTDRVTEAF
TRBJ1-2 | NA | TRBV7-9 | ASSRPTQGLPNYGYT
TRBJ1-6 | NA | TRBV14 | ASSQVGTGYSPPH
TRBJ1-3 | NA | TRBV28 | ASKTGTGVGNTIY
TRBJ2-1 | once | TRBV5-1 | ASSPTVSHEQF
TRBJ2-7 | NA | TRBV19 | ASSPGTGKAYEQY
TRBJ2-5 | NA | TRBV5-1 | ASSSTGMVQETQY
TRBJ2-5 | few | TRBV10-2 | ASSYEDTGSETQY
TRBJ1-5 | many | TRBV27 | ASSLGRSNQPQH
TRBJ2-7 | few | TRBV20-1 | SATTSGSSKQY
TRBJ2-5 | few | TRBV6-6 | ASRPHGRTEETQY
TRBJ2-5 | NA | TRBV6-1 | ASSTTSGGATGETQY
TRBJ1-2 | NA | TRBV3-1 | ASSQDGDGGYT
TRBJ2-5 | once | TRBV20-1 | SASTGWATGTQY
TRBJ1-1 | few | TRBV18 | ASSPGSENTEAF
TRBJ2-1 | NA | TRBV5-6 | ASSLTHNEQF
TRBJ2-7 | few | TRBV11-2 | ASSFDGAVGYEQY
TRBJ2-5 | once | TRBV2 | ASREQRSIETQY
TRBJ2-7 | NA | TRBV27 | ASSRRDGGEQY
TRBJ1-1 | NA | TRBV7-9 | ASSFVWGKDTEAF
TRBJ1-2 | few | TRBV12-3/TRBV12-4 | ASSSGDRVRYGYT
TRBJ2-1 | NA | TRBV9 | ASSVGDARETLRNEQF
TRBJ2-5 | few | TRBV4-2 | ASSPLGEASPQETQY
TRBJ2-1 | NA | TRBV7-8 | ASSLVVTGRRNGQF
TRBJ1-1 | NA | TRBV20-1 | SARDDREAF
TRBJ2-5 | NA | TRBV20-1 | SARSTSGFPQETQY
TRBJ2-7 | NA | TRBV6-5 | ASSYSTGQREQY
TRBJ1-2 | NA | TRBV27 | ASSLGHKAPNYGYT
NA | NA | TRBV20-1 | SASPLGAGGLNEQY
TRBJ2-1 | few | TRBV7-2 | ASSLARLAGGREQF
TRBJ2-3 | many | TRBV5-1 | ASKGEPRSTDTQY
TRBJ2-7 | NA | TRBV12-3/TRBV12-4 | ASRPSLRAYEQY
NA | few | TRBV11-2 | ASSSTSGSVGTQY